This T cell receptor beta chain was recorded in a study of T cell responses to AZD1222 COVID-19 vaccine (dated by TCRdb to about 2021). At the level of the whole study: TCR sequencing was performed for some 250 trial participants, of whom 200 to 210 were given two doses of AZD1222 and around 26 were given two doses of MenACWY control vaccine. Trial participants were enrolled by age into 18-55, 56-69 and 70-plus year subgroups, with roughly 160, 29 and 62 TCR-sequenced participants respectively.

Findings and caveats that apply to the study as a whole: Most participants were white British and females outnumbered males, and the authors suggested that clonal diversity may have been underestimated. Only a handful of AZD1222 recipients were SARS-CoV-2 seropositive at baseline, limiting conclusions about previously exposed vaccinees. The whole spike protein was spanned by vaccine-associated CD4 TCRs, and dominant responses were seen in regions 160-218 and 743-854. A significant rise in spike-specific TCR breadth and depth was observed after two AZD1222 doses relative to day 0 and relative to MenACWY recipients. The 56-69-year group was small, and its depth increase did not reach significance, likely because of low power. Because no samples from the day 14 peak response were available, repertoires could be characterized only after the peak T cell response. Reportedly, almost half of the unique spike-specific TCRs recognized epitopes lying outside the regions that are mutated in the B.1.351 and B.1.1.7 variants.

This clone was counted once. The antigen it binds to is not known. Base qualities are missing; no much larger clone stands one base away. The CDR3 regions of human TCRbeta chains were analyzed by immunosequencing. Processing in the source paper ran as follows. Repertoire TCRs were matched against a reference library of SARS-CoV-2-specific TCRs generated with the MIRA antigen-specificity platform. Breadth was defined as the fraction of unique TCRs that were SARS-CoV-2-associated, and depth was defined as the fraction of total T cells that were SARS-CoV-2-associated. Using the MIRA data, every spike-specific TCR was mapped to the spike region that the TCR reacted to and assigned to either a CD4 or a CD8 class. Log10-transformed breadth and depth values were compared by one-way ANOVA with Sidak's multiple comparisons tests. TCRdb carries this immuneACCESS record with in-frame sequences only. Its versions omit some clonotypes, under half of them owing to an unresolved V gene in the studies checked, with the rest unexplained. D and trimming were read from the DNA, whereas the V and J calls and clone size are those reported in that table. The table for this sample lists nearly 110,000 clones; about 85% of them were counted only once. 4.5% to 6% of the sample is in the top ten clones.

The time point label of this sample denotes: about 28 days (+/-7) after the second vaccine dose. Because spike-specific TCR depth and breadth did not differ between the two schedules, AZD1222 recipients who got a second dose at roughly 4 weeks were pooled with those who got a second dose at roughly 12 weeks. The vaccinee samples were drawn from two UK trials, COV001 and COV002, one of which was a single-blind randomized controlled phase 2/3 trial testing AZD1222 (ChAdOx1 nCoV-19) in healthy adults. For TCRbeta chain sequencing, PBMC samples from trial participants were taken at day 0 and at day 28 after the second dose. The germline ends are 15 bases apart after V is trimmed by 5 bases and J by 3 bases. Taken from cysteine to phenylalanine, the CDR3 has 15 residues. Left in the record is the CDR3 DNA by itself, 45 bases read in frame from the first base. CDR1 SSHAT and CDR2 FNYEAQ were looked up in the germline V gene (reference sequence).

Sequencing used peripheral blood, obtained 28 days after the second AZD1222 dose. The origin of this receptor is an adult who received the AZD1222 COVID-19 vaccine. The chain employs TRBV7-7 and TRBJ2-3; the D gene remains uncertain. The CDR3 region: CASSPTPGWTDTQYF. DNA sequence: TGTGCCAGCAGCCCCACCCCTGGCTGGACAGATACGCAGTATTTT.